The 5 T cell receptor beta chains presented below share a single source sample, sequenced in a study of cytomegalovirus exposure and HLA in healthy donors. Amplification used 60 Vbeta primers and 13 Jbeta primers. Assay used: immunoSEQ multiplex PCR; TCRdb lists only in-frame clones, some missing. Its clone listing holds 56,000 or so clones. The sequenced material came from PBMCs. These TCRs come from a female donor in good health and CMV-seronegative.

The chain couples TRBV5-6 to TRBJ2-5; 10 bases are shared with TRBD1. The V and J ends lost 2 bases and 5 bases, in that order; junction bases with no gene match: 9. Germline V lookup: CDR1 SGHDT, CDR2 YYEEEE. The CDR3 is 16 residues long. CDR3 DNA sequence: TGTGCCAGCAGCTTTCTGGACAGGGGGTTAGGGGAGACCCAGTACTTC. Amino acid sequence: CASSFLDRGLGETQYF.

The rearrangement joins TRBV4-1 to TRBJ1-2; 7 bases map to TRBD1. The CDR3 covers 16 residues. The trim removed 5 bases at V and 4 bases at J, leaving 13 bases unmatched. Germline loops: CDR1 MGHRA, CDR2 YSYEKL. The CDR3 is CASSGRTGPSSYGYTF. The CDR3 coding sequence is TGCGCCAGCAGCGGACGGACAGGCCCCTCGAGCTATGGCTACACCTTC.

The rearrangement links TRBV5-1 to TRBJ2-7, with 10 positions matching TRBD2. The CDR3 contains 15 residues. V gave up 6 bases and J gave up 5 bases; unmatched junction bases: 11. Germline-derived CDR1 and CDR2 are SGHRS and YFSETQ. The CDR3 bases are TGCGCCAGCAACCATGGCGGGCTAGCGGGAGACGAGCAGTACTTC. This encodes CASNHGGLAGDEQYF.

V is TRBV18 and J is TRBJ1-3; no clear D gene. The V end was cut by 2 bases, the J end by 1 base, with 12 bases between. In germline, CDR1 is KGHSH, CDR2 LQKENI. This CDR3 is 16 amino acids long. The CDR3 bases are TGTGCCAGCTCACCAGGGAGAGCCTGGTCTGGAAACACCATATATTTT. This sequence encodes CASSPGRAWSGNTIYF. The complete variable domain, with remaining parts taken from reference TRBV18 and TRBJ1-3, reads NAGVMQNPRHLVRRRGQEARLRCSPMKGHSHVYWYRQLPEEGLKFMVYLQKENIIDESGMPKERFSAEFPKEGPSILRIQQVVRGDSAAYFCASSPGRAWSGNTIYFGEGSWLTVV.

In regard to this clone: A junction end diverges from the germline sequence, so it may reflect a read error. For the CDR3, the DNA is TGTGCCGGGAGTCCCCGACAGGGGATGGACTACGAGCAGTACTTC. It yields the protein CAGSPRQGMDYEQYF. The chain uses TRBV30 and TRBJ2-7; 8 bases are a match to TRBD1. Germline-derived CDR1 and CDR2 are GTSNPN and SVGIG (reference sequence). The CDR3 length is 15 residues.